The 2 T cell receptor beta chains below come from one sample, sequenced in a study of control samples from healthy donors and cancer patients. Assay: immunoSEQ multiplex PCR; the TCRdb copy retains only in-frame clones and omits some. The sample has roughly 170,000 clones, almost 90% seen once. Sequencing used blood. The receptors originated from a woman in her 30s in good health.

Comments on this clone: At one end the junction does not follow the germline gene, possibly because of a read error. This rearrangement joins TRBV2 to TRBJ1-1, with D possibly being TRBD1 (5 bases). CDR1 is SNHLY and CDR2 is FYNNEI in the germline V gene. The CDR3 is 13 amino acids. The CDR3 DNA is TGTGCCAGCAGTGAAGACCCTACAGGCCTTTGGTGGTTT. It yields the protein CASSEDPTGLWWF.

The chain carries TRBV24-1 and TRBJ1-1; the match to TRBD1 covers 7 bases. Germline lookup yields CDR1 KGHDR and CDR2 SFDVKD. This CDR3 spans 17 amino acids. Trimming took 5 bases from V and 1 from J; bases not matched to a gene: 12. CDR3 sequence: CATSGVEQGSGNTEAFF. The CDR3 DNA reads TGTGCCACCAGTGGTGTGGAACAGGGGAGTGGGAACACTGAAGCTTTCTTT.